The clone carrying this TCR beta chain was detected only once. The data originate from a study of blood T cell repertoires in COVID-19. The table came from immunoSEQ multiplex PCR; TCRdb's copy has only in-frame clones and leaves some out. In the table there are around 260,000 clones, more than 85% of which are singletons. CDR3 length: 15 amino acids. Between the trimmed V and J ends, which lost 0 bases and 1 base, there was a span of 9 bases. Sequencing input: peripheral blood. This receptor was taken from a woman aged 55-70 years with COVID-19, enrolled during active disease. V usage is TRBV23-1 and J usage is TRBJ2-5; D is perhaps TRBD1 (5 bases). TRBV23-1 qualifies as an ORF whose function is uncertain. The CDR3 sequence: CASSQSRTRQETQYF. The CDR3 coding sequence is TGCGCCAGCAGTCAATCGAGGACACGCCAAGAGACCCAGTACTTC.